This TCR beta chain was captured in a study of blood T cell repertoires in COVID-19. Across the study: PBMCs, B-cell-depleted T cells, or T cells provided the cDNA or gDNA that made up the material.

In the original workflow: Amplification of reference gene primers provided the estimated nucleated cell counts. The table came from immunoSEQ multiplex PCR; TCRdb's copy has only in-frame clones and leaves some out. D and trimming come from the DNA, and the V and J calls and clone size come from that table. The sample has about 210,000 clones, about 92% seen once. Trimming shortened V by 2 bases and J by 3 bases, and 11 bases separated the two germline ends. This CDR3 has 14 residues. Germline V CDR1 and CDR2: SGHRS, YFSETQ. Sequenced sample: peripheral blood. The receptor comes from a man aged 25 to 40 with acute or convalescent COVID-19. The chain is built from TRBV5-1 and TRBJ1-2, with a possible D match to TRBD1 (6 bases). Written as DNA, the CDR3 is TGCGCCAGCAGCTTCGCGGGGGCGGACTATGGCTACACCTTC. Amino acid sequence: CASSFAGADYGYTF.